One sample yielded the 2 T cell receptor beta chains listed below, sequenced in a study of blood T cell repertoires in COVID-19. The repertoire was sequenced with immunoSEQ multiplex PCR; TCRdb's copy has only in-frame clones and lacks some. The table has 50,000 to 60,000 clones, about 83% seen once. The material sequenced was peripheral blood. The receptors here all came from a middle-aged man with acute or convalescent COVID-19.

This clone was found a few times. The chain recombines TRBV7-2 with TRBJ2-2; the match to TRBD2 covers 13 bases. Germline trimming cut 3 bases from V and 7 bases from J; bases unmatched to any gene: 5. This CDR3 spans 16 amino acids. The germline gives CDR1 SGHTA, CDR2 FQGNSA. CDR3 nucleotide sequence: TGTGCCAGCAGCTTTACTAGCGGGGGGGCCGGCGGGGAGCTGTTTTTT. The encoded protein is CASSFTSGGAGGELFF.

The chain uses TRBV3-1 (or the pseudogene TRBV3-2) and TRBJ1-5, with 10 positions matching TRBD1. Per the germline V gene, CDR1 is LGHDT and CDR2 is YNNKEL (reference sequence). V trimming: 0 bases; J trimming: 7 bases; junction bases outside the gene matches: 3. The CDR3 has 15 residues. The CDR3 spells CASSQDTTGGQPQHF. The CDR3 DNA reads as TGTGCCAGCAGCCAAGATACGACAGGGGGCCAGCCCCAGCATTTT.